This entry describes one TCR beta chain. Its antigen remains undetermined. Base qualities are not recorded, but no much larger clone differs from it by a single base. The source of the sample is a study of cytomegalovirus exposure and HLA in healthy donors (dated by TCRdb to 2016 to 2017). For the wider study: An earlier analysis of approximately 590 of the donors reported 250 to 350 Gb of sequence data and around 120 million unique TCR beta sequences from 190 million or so T cells. About 320 gigabases of sequencing data and approximately 80 million unique TCR sequences were included in an early release covering several hundred HLA-typed donors. Among the roughly 370 genotyped donors, 75% to 90% belonged to the genetic ancestry cluster associated with self-reported Caucasian donors. The study aimed to test whether signatures of past pathogen exposure could be identified by cataloging public T cell receptors. Using immunosequencing, the study profiled T cell repertoires from 666 subjects and related those repertoires to cytomegalovirus serostatus. Besides the first cohort of around 670 subjects, a separate validation cohort made up of about 120 different subjects was used. The study combined high-throughput TCR immunosequencing, statistical association of individual TCRs with disease status, and machine learning to predict cytomegalovirus infection status. A later analysis re-analyzed previously published TCR beta repertoires from 500 to 700 donors and added high-resolution HLA genotyping to study TCR occurrence patterns. Rather than drawing on any new phenotypic data, the later analysis identified candidate immune exposures from TCR beta sequences and the way those sequences occurred across donors. An earlier analysis of around 580 of the donors used high-throughput TCR beta sequencing to judge whether each TCR beta V gene segment behaved as functional or pseudogenic. Donor age, sex, ethnicity and CMV serostatus were compiled alongside the repertoire data. A later genetic analysis took genome-wide SNP genotypes for about 60% of the roughly 670 donors and used that subset as a discovery cohort. Every repertoire in the discovery cohort had been generated on one and the same sequencing platform. Both class I and class II loci were covered by HLA typing, at four-digit resolution. The number of typed donors differed by locus: roughly 629-640 for A, B, C, DRB1 and DQB1; some 500 for DQA1; fewer than 610 for DPA1; and 400 to 480 for DPB1. Roughly 5 DR-DQ haplotypes were treated as single units for association and clustering because of strong linkage in the cohort. On average, 235,054 unique TCR beta nucleotide sequences were sequenced per donor among a few hundred genotyped donors of the cohort, with around 19% of those sequences being non-productive.

The CDR3 runs 16 residues from the cysteine to the phenylalanine. Only CDR3 DNA remains: 48 bases, in frame from the first base. CDR1 and CDR2 (LNHDA, SQIVND) derive from the germline V gene (reference sequence). V drops 6 bases and J drops 0 bases, leaving 17 bases in between. In total, approximately 700 healthy bone marrow donors made up the cohort. Cohort members were all nominally healthy when sampled, although unrecorded immune exposures were likely present. The donor was CMV seronegative and was included in the group of about 400 seronegative cohort members. A peripheral blood sample was collected from each donor, and TCR beta sequencing was performed on peripheral blood mononuclear cells. Genomic DNA extraction from the blood cell samples was performed with the Qiagen DNeasy Blood Extraction Kit. Study-level results and caveats: HLA typing was unavailable for some donors at each locus, so association tests used only the typed subset. In a later genetic analysis, fewer N-insertions in productive TCRs were reported among donors in an Asian-associated ancestry cluster than the roughly 700-donor mean. A total of 150 or so TCR beta chains were listed by the study as associated with cytomegalovirus. In this cohort, only TCR beta chains were sequenced, and detectable features were limited by the absence of alpha or paired-chain data. V-gene and J-gene trimming of TCR beta chains was associated with a missense DCLRE1C variant in a later genetic analysis, and the association was replicated in an independent cohort. In a later analysis, most CMV-associated TCR beta chains were found to appear HLA-restricted, with HLA associations seemingly driven largely by CMV exposure. A later analysis found that HLA-associated TCR beta chains were more clonally expanded and had lower generation probabilities than equally common non-associated chains. Several of the top co-occurrence clusters appeared to be linked to parvovirus B19, influenza, CMV and Epstein-Barr virus, according to a later analysis. Sequencing depth was assumed to be roughly uniform across donors in the presence/absence analyses, though that assumption may not hold. At a false discovery rate of 0.05, a later analysis linked 16,951 TCR beta sequences to specific HLA alleles. Some IMGT-functional V segments, including TRBV6-2 and TRBV6-3, could not be distinguished by the 87-base-pair reads and were therefore excluded. Because counts were too low, 15 to 20 rarely observed V segments, including chromosome 9 orphons, were excluded from the earlier analysis of about 500 of the donors. In vitro tests confirmed that a few of the cytomegalovirus-associated TCR beta chains recognize cytomegalovirus antigens. Linkage disequilibrium might explain the correlated functional status among segregating V segments, but an unknown experimental factor could not be excluded. In a later analysis, the rate of TCR association differed among HLA loci, with DRB1 alleles having the most associated TCRs and HLA-C alleles having the fewest. The classifier was reported to diagnose cytomegalovirus status with high specificity and sensitivity in both the original and validation cohorts. CMV serostatus was the only immune exposure information available for the cohort. Across donors, most TCR sequences were observed very rarely, whereas some public TCRs were present in many individuals. The sequencing pipeline was judged likely to have produced a cluster of highly shared sequence variants as a technical artifact. A further reported finding was that TCR beta sequences accurately predicted the HLA-A and HLA-B alleles for most subjects in the first cohort. Broadly in line with IMGT annotations, most TCR beta V segments showed up in productive rearrangements about 87% or about 30% of the time in an earlier analysis of approximately 640 of the donors. The authors suggested that the approach could potentially be extended to other disease states and immunological phenotypes. When HLA alleles, especially DR and DQ, strongly co-occurred, TCR associations were difficult to assign to individual alleles.

Libraries were made using the immunoSEQ multiplex PCR assay. For the multiplex PCR, a mixture combining 60 forward primers for TCR Vbeta segments and 13 reverse primers for TCR Jbeta segments was used. A multiplex PCR assay on genomic DNA amplified the CDR3 region of rearranged TCR beta genes. The amplified TCR beta libraries were sequenced on the Illumina HiSeq System as 87-base-pair reads. The original methods were these. Across the 670 or so repertoires, a later analysis counted some 81 million unique TCR beta chains, around 10 million of which were shared by at least two donors. To remove PCR and sequencing errors, raw reads were error-corrected and collapsed into unique sequences using a nearest-neighbor algorithm that merged closely related sequences. Alignment of CDR3 sequences to IMGT reference sequences was used to assign V, D and J gene segments. For a sequence to be retained, a match of at least six nucleotides was required to both a V gene segment and a J gene segment. A rearrangement counted as productive if the CDR3 had no stop codons and remained in frame with V and J, and every other rearrangement counted as non-productive. Following IMGT convention, CDR3 was defined as the stretch from the second conserved V-encoded cysteine up to the conserved J-encoded phenylalanine. Sequences without an unambiguous match to a single V gene segment were excluded from the earlier analysis of a few hundred of the donors. In an earlier analysis of several hundred of the donors, V segments were called functional above 56.7% productive rearrangements and were called segregating when the between-donor standard deviation exceeded 5%. To diagnose cytomegalovirus status from the catalog of TCR beta chain sequences, a statistical classification framework was built. In a later analysis, TCR nucleotide sequences were compared against IMGT/GENE-DB human TR gene sequences so that V and J genes could be assigned. A later analysis assigned CDR3 sequences and most-parsimonious VDJ recombination scenarios with the TCRdist pipeline. A later analysis defined each TCR beta chain by its CDR3 amino acid sequence plus V-gene family, and excluded reads lacking a unique V-gene family. A later analysis removed 450 to 600 highly shared, low-generation-probability nucleotide sequences to deal with suspected cross-contamination and a sequencing artifact. In a later analysis, a clonal expansion index was calculated for each public chain from normalized within-repertoire ranks of inferred template counts. In a later analysis, generation probabilities were computed with a VDJ recombination model fitted to out-of-frame rearrangements, and the resulting probabilities were checked against IGoR. In a later analysis, hypergeometric tests were used to score TCR-TCR, TCR-HLA and TCR-CMV co-occurrence, with a repertoire-size bias correction applied to TCR pairs. A later analysis estimated false discovery rates by permuting HLA or CMV assignments 20 times. In a later analysis, co-occurring TCRs were grouped with DBSCAN, and TCRdist sequence similarity was added when clustering was performed within HLA-allele-positive subsets. Repertoires with fewer than 30,000 or more than 120,000 public chains, plus five repertoires with anomalous nucleotide sharing, were excluded from co-occurrence clustering. TCRdb retrieved this table from immuneACCESS and kept in-frame rearrangements only. Not all clones are present; in checked studies, unresolved V genes account for under half, and no reason is known for the remainder. V and J calls and clone size are as listed in that table; D and trimming were resolved from the DNA. The sample table lists about 110,000 clones, approximately 60% of them with a count of one. The top ten constitute 2% to 2.5% of the sample.

The sequence was collected from a woman aged 25 to 39 in good health and CMV-seronegative. Rearrangement joined TRBV19 to TRBJ1-1, with no confidently assigned D gene. Specimen: PBMCs. The CDR3 in this case is CASRPIGQSMNTEAFF. The DNA is TGTGCCAGTAGACCTATTGGGCAGTCCATGAACACTGAAGCTTTCTTT. The CDR3 plus the reference TRBV19 and TRBJ1-1 genes for the other parts give the full variable domain: DGGITQSPKYLFRKEGQNVTLSCEQNLNHDAMYWYRQDPGQGLRLIYYSQIVNDFQKGDIAEGYSVSREKKESFPLTVTSAQKNPTAFYLCASRPIGQSMNTEAFFGQGTRLTVV.